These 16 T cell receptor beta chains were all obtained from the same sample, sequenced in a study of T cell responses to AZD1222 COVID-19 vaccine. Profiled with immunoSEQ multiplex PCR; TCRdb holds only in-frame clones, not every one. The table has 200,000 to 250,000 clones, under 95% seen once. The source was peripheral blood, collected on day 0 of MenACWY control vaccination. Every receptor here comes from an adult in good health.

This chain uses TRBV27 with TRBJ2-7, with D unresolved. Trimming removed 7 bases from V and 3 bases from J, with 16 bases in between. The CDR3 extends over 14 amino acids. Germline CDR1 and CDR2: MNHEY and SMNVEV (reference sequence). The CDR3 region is CASTSRARDYEQYF. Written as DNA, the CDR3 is TGTGCCAGCACCTCTCGGGCAAGGGACTACGAGCAGTACTTC.

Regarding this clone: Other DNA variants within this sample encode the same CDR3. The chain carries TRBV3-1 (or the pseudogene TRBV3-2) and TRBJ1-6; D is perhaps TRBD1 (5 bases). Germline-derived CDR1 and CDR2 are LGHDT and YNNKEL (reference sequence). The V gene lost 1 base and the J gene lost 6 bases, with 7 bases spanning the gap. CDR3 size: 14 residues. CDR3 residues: CASSQGQINSPLHF. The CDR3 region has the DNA TGTGCCAGCAGCCAAGGACAGATTAATTCACCCCTCCACTTT.

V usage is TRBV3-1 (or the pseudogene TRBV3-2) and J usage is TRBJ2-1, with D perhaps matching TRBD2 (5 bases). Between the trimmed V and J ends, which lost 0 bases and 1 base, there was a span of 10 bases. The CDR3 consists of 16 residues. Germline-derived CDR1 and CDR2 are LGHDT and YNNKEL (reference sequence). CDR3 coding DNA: TGTGCCAGCAGCCAAGATCGACTACCTTCCTACAATGAGCAGTTCTTC. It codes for CASSQDRLPSYNEQFF.

In DNA form, the CDR3 reads TGTGCCAGCAGCCGACAGGGTACTATCACTGAAGCTTTCTTT. It is translated as CASSRQGTITEAFF. The chain has TRBV3-1 (or the pseudogene TRBV3-2) and TRBJ1-1; 7 nucleotides agree with TRBD1. This CDR3 has 14 amino acids. Per the germline V gene, CDR1 is LGHDT and CDR2 is YNNKEL (reference sequence). The J segment lost 4 bases and the V segment lost 4 bases, leaving 6 bases of the junction unmatched.

CDR3 in DNA: TGTGCCAGCAGCTCGGGACTAGCGGGGGGGCTGTTCTTC. Translated, it gives CASSSGLAGGLFF. The chain recombines TRBV13 with TRBJ2-1, with TRBD2 identical over 16 bases. The CDR3 contains 13 residues. The germline CDR1 and CDR2 sequences are PRHDT and FYEKMQ (reference sequence). The ends lost 4 bases at V and 15 bases at J; junction bases unmatched: 3.

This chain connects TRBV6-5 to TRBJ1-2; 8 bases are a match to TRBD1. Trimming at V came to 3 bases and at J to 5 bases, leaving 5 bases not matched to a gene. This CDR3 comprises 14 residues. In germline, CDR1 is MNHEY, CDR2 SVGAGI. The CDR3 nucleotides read TGTGCCAGCAGTTATGGACAGGGCGTGTATGGCTACACCTTC. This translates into CASSYGQGVYGYTF.

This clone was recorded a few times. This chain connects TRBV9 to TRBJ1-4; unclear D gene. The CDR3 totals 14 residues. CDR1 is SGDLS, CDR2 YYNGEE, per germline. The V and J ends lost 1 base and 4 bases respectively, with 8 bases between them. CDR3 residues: CASSVYGINEKLFF. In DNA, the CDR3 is TGTGCCAGCAGCGTATATGGGATTAATGAAAAACTGTTTTTT. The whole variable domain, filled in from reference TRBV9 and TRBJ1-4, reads DSGVTQTPKHLITATGQRVTLRCSPRSGDLSVYWYQQSLDQGLQFLIQYYNGEERAKGNILERFSAQQFPDLHSELNLSSLELGDSALYFCASSVYGINEKLFFGSGTQLSVL.

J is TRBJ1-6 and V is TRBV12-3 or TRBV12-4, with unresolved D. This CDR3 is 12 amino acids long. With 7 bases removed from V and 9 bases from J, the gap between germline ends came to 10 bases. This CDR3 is CASTHWGSPLHF. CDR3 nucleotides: TGTGCCAGCACACATTGGGGTTCACCCCTCCACTTT.

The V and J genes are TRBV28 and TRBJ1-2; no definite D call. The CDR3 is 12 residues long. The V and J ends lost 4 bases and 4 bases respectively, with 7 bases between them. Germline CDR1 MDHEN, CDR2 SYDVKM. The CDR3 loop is CASSSEGYGYTF. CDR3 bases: TGTGCCAGCAGTTCTGAGGGCTATGGCTACACCTTC.

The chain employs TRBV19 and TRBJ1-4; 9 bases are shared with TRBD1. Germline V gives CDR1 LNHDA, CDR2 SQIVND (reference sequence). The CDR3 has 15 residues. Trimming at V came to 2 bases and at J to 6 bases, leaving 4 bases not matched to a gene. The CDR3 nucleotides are TGTGCCAGTAGTATATGGCGGACAGGGGATGAAAAACTGTTTTTT. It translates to CASSIWRTGDEKLFF.

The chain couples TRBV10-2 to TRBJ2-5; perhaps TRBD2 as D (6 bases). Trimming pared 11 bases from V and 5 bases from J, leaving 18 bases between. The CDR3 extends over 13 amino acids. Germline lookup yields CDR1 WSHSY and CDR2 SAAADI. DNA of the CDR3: TGCGCCTCCACCGAGGCGGGGCAGGAGACCCAGTACTTC. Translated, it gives CASTEAGQETQYF.

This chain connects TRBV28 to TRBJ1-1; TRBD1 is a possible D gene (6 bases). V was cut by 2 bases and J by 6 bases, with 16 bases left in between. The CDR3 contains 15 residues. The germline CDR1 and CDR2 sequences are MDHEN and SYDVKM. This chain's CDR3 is CASSLAQGRGAEAFF. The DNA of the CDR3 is TGTGCCAGCAGTTTAGCCCAGGGGAGGGGCGCTGAAGCTTTCTTT.

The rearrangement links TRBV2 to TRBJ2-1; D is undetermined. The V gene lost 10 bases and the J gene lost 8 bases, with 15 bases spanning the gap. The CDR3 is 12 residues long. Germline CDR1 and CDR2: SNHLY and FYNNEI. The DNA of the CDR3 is TGTGCCACCAGCGAGAGTAGGTATGAGCAGTTCTTC. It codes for CATSESRYEQFF.

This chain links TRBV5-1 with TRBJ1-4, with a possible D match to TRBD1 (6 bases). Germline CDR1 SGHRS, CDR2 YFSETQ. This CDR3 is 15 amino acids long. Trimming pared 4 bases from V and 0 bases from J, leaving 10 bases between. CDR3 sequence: CASSLGAATNEKLFF. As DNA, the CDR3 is TGCGCCAGCAGCCTGGGGGCCGCAACTAATGAAAAACTGTTTTTT.

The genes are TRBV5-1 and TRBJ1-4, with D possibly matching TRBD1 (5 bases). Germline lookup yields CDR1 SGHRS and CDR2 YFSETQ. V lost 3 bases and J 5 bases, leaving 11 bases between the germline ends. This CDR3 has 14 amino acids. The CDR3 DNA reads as TGCGCCAGCAGCTACGGGACCCAGAATGAAAAACTGTTTTTT. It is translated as CASSYGTQNEKLFF.

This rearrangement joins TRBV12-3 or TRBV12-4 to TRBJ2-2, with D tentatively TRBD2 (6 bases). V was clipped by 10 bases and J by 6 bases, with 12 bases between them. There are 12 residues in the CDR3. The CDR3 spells CATLEGAGELFF. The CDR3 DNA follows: TGTGCCACCCTGGAGGGCGCCGGGGAGCTGTTTTTT.